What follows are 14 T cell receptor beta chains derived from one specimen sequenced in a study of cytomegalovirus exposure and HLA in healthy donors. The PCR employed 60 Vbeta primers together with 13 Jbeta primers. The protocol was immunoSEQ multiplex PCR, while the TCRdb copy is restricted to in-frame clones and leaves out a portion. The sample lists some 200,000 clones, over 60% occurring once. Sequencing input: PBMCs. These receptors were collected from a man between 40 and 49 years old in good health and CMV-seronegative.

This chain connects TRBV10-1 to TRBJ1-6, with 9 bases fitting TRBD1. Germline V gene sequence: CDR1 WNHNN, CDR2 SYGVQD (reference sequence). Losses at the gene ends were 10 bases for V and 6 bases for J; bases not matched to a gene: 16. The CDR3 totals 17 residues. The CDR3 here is CAKSTFTGGELNSPLHF. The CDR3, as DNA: TGCGCCAAATCGACTTTTACAGGGGGCGAACTTAATTCACCCCTCCACTTT.

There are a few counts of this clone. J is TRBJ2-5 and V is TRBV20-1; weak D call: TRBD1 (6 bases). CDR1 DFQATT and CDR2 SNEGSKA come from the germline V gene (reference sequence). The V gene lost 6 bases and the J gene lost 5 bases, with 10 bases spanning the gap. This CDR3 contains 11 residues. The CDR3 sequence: CSALQGETQYF. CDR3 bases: TGCAGTGCGCTGCAGGGGGAGACCCAGTACTTC.

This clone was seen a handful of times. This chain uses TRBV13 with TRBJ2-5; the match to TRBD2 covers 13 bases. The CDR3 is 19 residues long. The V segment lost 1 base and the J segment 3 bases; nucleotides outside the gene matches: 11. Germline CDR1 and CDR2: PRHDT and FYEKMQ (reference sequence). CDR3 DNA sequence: TGTGCCAGCAGCTTAGTCACAACCTTTGGGACTAGCGGGGAAGAGACCCAGTACTTC. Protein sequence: CASSLVTTFGTSGEETQYF.

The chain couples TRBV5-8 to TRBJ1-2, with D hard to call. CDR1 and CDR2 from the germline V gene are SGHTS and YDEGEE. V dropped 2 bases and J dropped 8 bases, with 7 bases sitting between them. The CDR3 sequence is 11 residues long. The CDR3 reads CASSFARGYTF. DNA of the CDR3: TGTGCCAGCAGCTTCGCGCGGGGCTACACCTTC.

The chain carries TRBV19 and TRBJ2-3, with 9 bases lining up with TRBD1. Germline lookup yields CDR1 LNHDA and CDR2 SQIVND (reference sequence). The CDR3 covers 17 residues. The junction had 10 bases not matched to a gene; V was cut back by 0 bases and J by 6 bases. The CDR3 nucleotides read TGTGCCAGTAGTATAGATCCTCCCGGGACAGGGACTGATACGCAGTATTTT. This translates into CASSIDPPGTGTDTQYF.

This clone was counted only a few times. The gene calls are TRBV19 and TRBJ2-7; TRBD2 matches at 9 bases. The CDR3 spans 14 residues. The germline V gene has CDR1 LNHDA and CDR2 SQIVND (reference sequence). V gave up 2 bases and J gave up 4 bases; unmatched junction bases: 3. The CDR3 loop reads CASSIIAGAYEQYF. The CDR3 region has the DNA TGTGCCAGTAGTATAATAGCGGGAGCGTACGAGCAGTACTTC. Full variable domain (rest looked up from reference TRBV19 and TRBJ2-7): DGGITQSPKYLFRKEGQNVTLSCEQNLNHDAMYWYRQDPGQGLRLIYYSQIVNDFQKGDIAEGYSVSREKKESFPLTVTSAQKNPTAFYLCASSIIAGAYEQYFGPGTRLTVT.

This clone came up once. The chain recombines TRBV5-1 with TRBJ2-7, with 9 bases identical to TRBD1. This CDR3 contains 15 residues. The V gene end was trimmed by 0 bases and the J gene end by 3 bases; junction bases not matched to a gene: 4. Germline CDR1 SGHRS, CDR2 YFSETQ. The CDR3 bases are TGCGCCAGCAGCTTGGAAGGACAGGGGAACTACGAGCAGTACTTC. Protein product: CASSLEGQGNYEQYF.

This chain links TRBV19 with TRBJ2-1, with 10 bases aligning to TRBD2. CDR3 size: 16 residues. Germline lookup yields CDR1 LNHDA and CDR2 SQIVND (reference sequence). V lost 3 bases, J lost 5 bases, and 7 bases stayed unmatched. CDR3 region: CASSISQAGGDNEQFF. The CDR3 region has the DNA TGTGCCAGTAGTATTTCCCAAGCGGGAGGGGACAATGAGCAGTTCTTC.

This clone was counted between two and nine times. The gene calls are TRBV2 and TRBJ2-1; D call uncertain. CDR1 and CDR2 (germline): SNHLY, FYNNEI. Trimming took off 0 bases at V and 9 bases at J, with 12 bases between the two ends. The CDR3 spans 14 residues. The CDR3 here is CASSEALRRAEQFF. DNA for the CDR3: TGTGCCAGCAGTGAAGCGCTTCGGAGAGCTGAGCAGTTCTTC.

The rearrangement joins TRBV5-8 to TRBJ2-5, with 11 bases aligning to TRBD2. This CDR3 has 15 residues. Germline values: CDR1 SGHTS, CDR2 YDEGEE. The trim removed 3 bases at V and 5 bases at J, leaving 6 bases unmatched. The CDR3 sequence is CASSWGLAERETQYF. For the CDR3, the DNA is TGTGCCAGCAGCTGGGGACTAGCGGAGAGGGAGACCCAGTACTTC.

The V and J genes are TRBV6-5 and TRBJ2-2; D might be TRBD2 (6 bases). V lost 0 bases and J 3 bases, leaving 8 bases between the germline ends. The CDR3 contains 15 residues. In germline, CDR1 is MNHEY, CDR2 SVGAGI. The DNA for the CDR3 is TGTGCCAGCAGTTACTCTCGGAGGGACACCGGGGAGCTGTTTTTT. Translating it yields CASSYSRRDTGELFF.

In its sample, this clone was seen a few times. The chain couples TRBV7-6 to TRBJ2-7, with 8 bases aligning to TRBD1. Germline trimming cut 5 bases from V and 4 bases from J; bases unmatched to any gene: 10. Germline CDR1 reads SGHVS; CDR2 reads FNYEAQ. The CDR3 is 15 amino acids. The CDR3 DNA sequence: TGTGCCAGCAGCCCGGGACAGGAGATAAATTACGAGCAGTACTTC. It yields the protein CASSPGQEINYEQYF.

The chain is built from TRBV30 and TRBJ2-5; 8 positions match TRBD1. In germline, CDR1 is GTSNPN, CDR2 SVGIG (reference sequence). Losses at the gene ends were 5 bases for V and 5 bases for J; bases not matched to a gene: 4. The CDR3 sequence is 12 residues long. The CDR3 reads CAWQGAGETQYF. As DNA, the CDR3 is TGTGCCTGGCAGGGGGCAGGGGAGACCCAGTACTTC.

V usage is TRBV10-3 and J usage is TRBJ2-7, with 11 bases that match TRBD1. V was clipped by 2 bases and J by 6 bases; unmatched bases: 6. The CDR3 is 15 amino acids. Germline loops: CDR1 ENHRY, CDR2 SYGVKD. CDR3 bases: TGTGCCATCAGTGAGCCGGGGACAGGGGGGGTCGAGCAGTACTTC. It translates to CAISEPGTGGVEQYF.